The source of this T cell receptor (beta chain) is a study of cytomegalovirus exposure and HLA in healthy donors. Vbeta (60) and Jbeta (13) primers were used in the PCR. TCRdb's copy holds only in-frame clones and misses some; the assay was immunoSEQ multiplex PCR. This table holds 190,000 or so clones, over 80% found once. CDR3 length: 17 residues. Study-wide results and limits: Rarity held for most TCR sequences, but there were some public TCRs that occurred in many donors.

The table lists this clone with a count of one. The antigen is not known. The TCR was taken from a woman between 50 and 59 years old in good health and CMV-seropositive. The V gene is TRBV21-1, the J gene TRBJ2-7; the table's D call of TRBD2 was not tested on the DNA. TRBV21-1 is deemed a pseudogene. Source material: PBMCs. The CDR3 sequence is CASSNGTSGGISYEQYF. The CDR3 DNA follows: TGTGCCAGCAGCAACGGGACTAGCGGGGGGATCTCCTACGAGCAGTACTTC.